These 21 T cell receptor beta chains originate from one sample sequenced in a study of response to subunit inactivated influenza vaccine. In TCRdb, the RT-PCR reads were re-called with MiXCR into one record per CDR3 protein. The sample contains 500,000 or so distinct CDR3 sequences, about 15% of which appear only once. The specimen was CD4+ T cells sorted from PBMCs, collected roughly 24 months after vaccination. All receptors derive from a man in his fifties or sixties who received an inactivated influenza vaccine.

This clonotype was detected ten times or more. V usage is TRBV6-1 and J usage is TRBJ2-1, with D maybe TRBD1 (6 bases). V lost 6 bases and J lost 5, with 17 bases in between. The CDR3 consists of 15 residues. CDR1 is MNHNS, CDR2 SASEGT, per germline. CDR3 region: CASSPWQGSNNEQFF. The DNA of the CDR3 is TGTGCCAGCAGCCCGTGGCAGGGGTCGAACAATGAGCAGTTCTTC.

The gene calls are TRBV28 and TRBJ2-3; D is possibly TRBD2 (5 bases). V lost 3 bases, J lost 5 bases, and 9 bases lay in between. The V gene's germline CDR1 is MDHEN and CDR2 SYDVKM. CDR3 length equals 13 residues. The DNA of the CDR3 is TGTGCCAGCAGTTTGCGGGTTGGAGATACGCAGTATTTT. As protein: CASSLRVGDTQYF.

This clonotype was seen more than once but under ten times. In DNA form, the CDR3 reads TGTGCCAGCAGCCCCGAGGGTCTTGATGGCTACACCTTC. It yields the protein CASSPEGLDGYTF. The chain has TRBV4-2 and TRBJ1-2; D not certain. Trimming removed 4 bases at V and 6 bases at J, with 12 bases between. Germline V gene lookup returns CDR1 LGHNA and CDR2 YNFKEQ. The CDR3 is 13 residues long.

The rearrangement links TRBV5-1 to TRBJ1-6; D is unclear. This CDR3 region has 16 residues. Trimming took 0 bases from V and 7 from J, leaving 14 bases between them. Germline CDR1 is SGHRS and CDR2 is YFSETQ. The CDR3 is CASSLGPPGGNSPLHF. CDR3 bases: TGCGCCAGCAGCTTGGGGCCCCCTGGCGGGAATTCACCCCTCCACTTT.

The chain couples TRBV6-4 to TRBJ2-5; 12 nucleotides align to TRBD2. This CDR3 comprises 16 residues. The germline gives CDR1 MRHNA, CDR2 SNTAGT. The J segment lost 1 base and the V segment lost 4 bases, leaving 4 bases of the junction unmatched. The CDR3 region has the DNA TGTGCCAGCAGTGCCCGACTAGCGGGAGCCCAAGAGACCCAGTACTTC. This gives the protein CASSARLAGAQETQYF.

This clonotype turned up a few times. The gene calls are TRBV20-1 and TRBJ2-2, with 7 nucleotides matching TRBD1. The CDR3 covers 16 residues. Losses at the gene ends were 5 bases for V and 3 bases for J; bases not matched to a gene: 12. Germline lookup yields CDR1 DFQATT and CDR2 SNEGSKA (reference sequence). CDR3 sequence (DNA): TGCAGTGCTTTATACAGGGGACGGTGGGACACCGGGGAGCTGTTTTTT. Amino acids: CSALYRGRWDTGELFF.

This clonotype was counted only a few times. One junction end disagrees with the germline gene, perhaps due to a read error. This chain uses TRBV7-7 with TRBJ2-7; weak D call: TRBD2 (6 bases). This CDR3 contains 13 residues. Germline lookup yields CDR1 SSHAT and CDR2 FNYEAQ (reference sequence). The CDR3 loop reads CASSPGLREEQYF. CDR3 DNA: TGTGCTAGCAGCCCGGGACTTCGGGAAGAGCAGTACTTC.

This chain links TRBV5-6 with TRBJ2-3, with 7 bases fitting TRBD2. V dropped 2 bases and J dropped 4; count of bases not matched to a gene: 10. The CDR3 covers 16 residues. The V gene's germline CDR1 is SGHDT and CDR2 YYEEEE. The chain's CDR3 is CASSLYGGTMSDTQYF. CDR3 coding DNA: TGTGCCAGCAGCTTATACGGGGGGACTATGTCAGATACGCAGTATTTT.

This clonotype was seen many times. The chain is built from TRBV7-2 and TRBJ2-2; the D is unclear. The CDR3 loop spans 14 amino acids. V was clipped by 5 bases and J by 6 bases, with 13 bases between them. Per the germline V gene, CDR1 is SGHTA and CDR2 is FQGNSA. The CDR3 DNA reads as TGTGCCAGCAGCCTAGAAAGGGTGTCCGGGGAGCTGTTTTTT. Its protein is CASSLERVSGELFF.

This clonotype was observed a few times. This rearrangement joins TRBV25-1 to TRBJ1-2; 7 nucleotides align to TRBD1. J lost 4 bases, V lost 8 bases, and 7 bases had no gene match. The CDR3 totals 13 residues. Per the germline V gene, CDR1 is MGHDK and CDR2 is SYGVNS. The CDR3 loop reads CASGNRGSYGYTF. In DNA form, the CDR3 reads TGTGCCAGCGGTAACAGGGGTTCCTATGGCTACACCTTC.

This clonotype was observed a few times. The V call is TRBV3-1, the J call TRBJ1-1; tentative D call: TRBD1 (6 bases). With 1 base removed from V and 4 bases from J, the gap between germline ends came to 10 bases. The CDR3 is 14 residues long. Germline CDR1 LGHDT, CDR2 YNNKEL (reference sequence). The CDR3 spells CASSQGGGATEAFF. CDR3 DNA sequence: TGTGCCAGCAGCCAAGGGGGGGGGGCCACTGAAGCTTTCTTT.

This clonotype appeared a few times. V usage is TRBV5-1 and J usage is TRBJ1-2; D remains unclear. This CDR3 region has 16 residues. V was shortened by 0 bases and J by 5 bases, with 17 bases between the two germline ends. Germline CDR1 and CDR2: SGHRS and YFSETQ. The CDR3 loop is CASSLGSGYSGYGYTF. The CDR3 DNA follows: TGCGCCAGCAGCTTGGGCTCAGGCTACTCAGGTTATGGCTACACCTTC.

This clonotype has more than one count but fewer than ten. The chain combines TRBV12-3 or TRBV12-4 with TRBJ1-5, with D possibly being TRBD1 (6 bases). There are 14 residues in the CDR3. V dropped 5 bases and J dropped 3 bases, with 11 bases sitting between them. CDR3 bases: TGTGCCAGCAGTCGGGACAACGCCAATCAGCCCCAGCATTTT. It is translated as CASSRDNANQPQHF.

Regarding this clonotype: At one of its ends the junction is not consistent with the germline gene, which may arise from a read error. This sequence joins TRBV12-3 or TRBV12-4 and TRBJ2-6; TRBD1 is a possible D gene (6 bases). This CDR3 is built from 15 residues. Written as DNA, the CDR3 is TGTGCCGGCAGTTTAGCAGGGGATGGGGCCAACGTCCTGACTTTC. It yields the protein CAGSLAGDGANVLTF.

The chain has TRBV30 and TRBJ2-7, with D perhaps TRBD2 (6 bases). The length of the CDR3 is 15 residues. With 2 bases removed from V and 3 bases from J, the gap between germline ends came to 17 bases. CDR1 is GTSNPN, CDR2 SVGIG, per germline (reference sequence). Here the CDR3 reads CAWSRNAGPLYEQYF. The CDR3 nucleotides are TGTGCCTGGAGTCGAAACGCGGGACCACTCTACGAGCAGTACTTC. The whole variable domain, filled in from reference TRBV30 and TRBJ2-7, reads SQTIHQWPATLVQPVGSPLSLECTVEGTSNPNLYWYRQAAGRGLQLLFYSVGIGQISSEVPQNLSASRPQDRQFILSSKKLLLSDSGFYLCAWSRNAGPLYEQYFGPGTRLTVT.

This clonotype was seen ten or more times. This sequence joins TRBV29-1 and TRBJ2-1, with D possibly TRBD2 on 5 matching bases. From germline, CDR1 is SQVTM and CDR2 ANQGSEA. The germline V and J ends were trimmed by 4 bases and 6 bases, with 22 bases remaining between them. CDR3 length: 16 residues. CDR3 DNA: TGCAGCGTTGGGCTCTCCGGGATACCGGTGGTCAATGAGCAGTTCTTC. Translation: CSVGLSGIPVVNEQFF.

This chain joins TRBV28 and TRBJ2-6, with D hard to call. Trimming stripped 3 bases from V and 4 bases from J, with 10 bases between. The CDR3 sequence is 15 residues long. Germline-derived CDR1 and CDR2 are MDHEN and SYDVKM. CDR3 bases: TGTGCCAGCAGTTTTTATGGCACAGGGGCCAACGTCCTGACTTTC. Amino acid sequence: CASSFYGTGANVLTF.

This clonotype has ten or more counts. The chain has TRBV6-1 and TRBJ1-1, with 8 bases aligning to TRBD1. The CDR3 contains 16 residues. Trimming at V came to 10 bases and at J to 0 bases, leaving 13 bases not matched to a gene. Germline CDR1 is MNHNS and CDR2 is SASEGT. In DNA, the CDR3 is TGTGCCACCCTGAGCCTTGGACAGGGCTTGAACACTGAAGCTTTCTTT. Residues: CATLSLGQGLNTEAFF.

The rearrangement links TRBV7-3 to TRBJ2-1; D perhaps matches TRBD2 (6 bases). CDR3 length: 14 amino acids. The germline V gene encodes CDR1 SGHTA and CDR2 FQGTGA. V gave up 4 bases and J gave up 7 bases, with 14 bases separating them. The CDR3 sequence: CASSSGGLLNEQFF. The CDR3 bases are TGTGCCAGCAGCTCCGGGGGACTTTTAAATGAGCAGTTCTTC.

Note on this clonotype: A much larger clone is a single base away; this may be a read error. The gene calls are TRBV6-5 and TRBJ1-2; D may be TRBD1 (6 bases). Germline V CDR1 and CDR2: MNHEY, SVGAGI. The CDR3 has 14 residues. The CDR3 reads CASSYDRFFYGCTF. CDR3 DNA sequence: TGTGCCAGCAGTTACGACAGGTTTTTCTATGGCTGCACCTTC.

The chain joins TRBV4-2 to TRBJ1-4, with TRBD1 matching 12 bases. The junction had 8 bases not matched to a gene; V was cut back by 3 bases and J by 0 bases. Germline V lookup: CDR1 LGHNA, CDR2 YNFKEQ. The CDR3 spans 19 residues. CDR3 DNA: TGTGCCAGCAGCCAGGGCGGGACAGGGGGCGCCTCAACTAATGAAAAACTGTTTTTT. Protein sequence: CASSQGGTGGASTNEKLFF.